These 6 T cell receptor beta chains share one sample of origin, sequenced in a study of cytomegalovirus exposure and HLA in healthy donors. The PCR contained 60 Vbeta and 13 Jbeta primers. Profiled with immunoSEQ multiplex PCR; TCRdb holds only in-frame clones, not every one. The repertoire holds about 80,000 clones, about 68% seen once, with less than 8% in the top ten. The sequenced material came from PBMCs. The receptors come from a woman aged 50 to 65 in good health and CMV-seropositive.

The V gene is TRBV7-6, the J gene TRBJ2-4, with 7 nucleotides matching TRBD1. The CDR3 is made up of 14 amino acids. CDR1 SGHVS and CDR2 FNYEAQ come from the germline V gene. After removal of 5 bases from V and 9 bases from J, the junction contained 10 bases not matched to a gene. The CDR3 spells CASSRYRGQSIQYF. DNA for the CDR3: TGTGCCAGCAGCCGGTACAGGGGACAGAGCATTCAGTACTTC.

The chain links TRBV7-6 to TRBJ2-2, with 8 bases fitting TRBD2. Germline CDR1 reads SGHVS; CDR2 reads FNYEAQ. This CDR3 is 21 amino acids long. The junction had 18 bases not matched to a gene; V was cut back by 1 base and J by 2 bases. The CDR3 nucleotides are TGTGCCAGCAGCTTAGAAAGGAGATGGATCCTAACTAGCGGTAACACCGGGGAGCTGTTTTTT. Amino acids: CASSLERRWILTSGNTGELFF.

V gene TRBV6-1 combines with J gene TRBJ2-1; 13 positions agree with TRBD2. This CDR3 is 14 amino acids long. Trimming at V came to 3 bases and at J to 10 bases, leaving 3 bases not matched to a gene. CDR1 MNHNS and CDR2 SASEGT come from the germline V gene. The CDR3, as DNA: TGTGCCAGCAGTGATGGACTAGCGGGGGTGGAGCAGTTCTTC. Translating gives CASSDGLAGVEQFF.

A few counts support this clone. The rearrangement joins TRBV7-3 to TRBJ2-1, with D tentatively TRBD1 (5 bases). Germline assignment: CDR1 SGHTA and CDR2 FQGTGA. V was shortened by 5 bases and J by 0 bases, with 17 bases between the two germline ends. The CDR3 length is 17 residues. The CDR3 sequence is CASSPGWGLSSYNEQFF. DNA for the CDR3: TGTGCCAGCAGCCCCGGGTGGGGCCTTAGCTCCTACAATGAGCAGTTCTTC.

The gene calls are TRBV5-1 and TRBJ1-2, with 7 bases identical to TRBD1. The CDR3 sequence is 17 residues long. CDR1 is SGHRS, CDR2 YFSETQ, per germline. Trimming removed 0 bases from V and 2 bases from J; junction bases left unmatched: 10. DNA of the CDR3: TGCGCCAGCAGCTTGGCAGGCAGGGGGGTTCGGAACTATGGCTACACCTTC. It yields the protein CASSLAGRGVRNYGYTF.

The chain is built from TRBV6-1 and TRBJ1-5; no clear D gene. The CDR3 extends over 14 amino acids. The V and J ends lost 7 bases and 8 bases respectively, with 18 bases between them. Germline V CDR1 and CDR2: MNHNS, SASEGT. CDR3 DNA: TGTGCCAGCATCTCCGCTTGGAGATCTAAGCCCCAGCATTTT. This translates into CASISAWRSKPQHF.